Included here is one TCR beta chain sequence, with context. The data originate from a study of blood T cell repertoires in COVID-19. The V gene end was trimmed by 0 bases and the J gene end by 8 bases; junction bases not matched to a gene: 5. Per the germline V gene, CDR1 is SGDLS and CDR2 is YYNGEE. The CDR3 has 15 amino acids. Authors' processing steps: Researchers report that nucleated cell counts were estimated from reference gene primer amplification. Measured with immunoSEQ multiplex PCR; TCRdb has only the in-frame clones, and not every one. V and J calls and clone size are as listed in that table; D and trimming were resolved from the DNA. The repertoire holds roughly 250,000 clones, approximately 90% seen once, with just under 6.5% in the top ten.

The receptor was isolated from a woman in her 30s with acute COVID-19. The chain is built from TRBV9 and TRBJ1-2, with 12 bases aligning to TRBD1. Material: PBMCs or T cells enriched from blood (not recorded which). As DNA, the CDR3 is TGTGCCAGCAGCGTAGCGGGACAGGGGGCGGAAGGCTACACCTTC. Amino acid sequence: CASSVAGQGAEGYTF. The entire variable domain, with the rest obtained from reference TRBV9 and TRBJ1-2, is as follows: DSGVTQTPKHLITATGQRVTLRCSPRSGDLSVYWYQQSLDQGLQFLIQYYNGEERAKGNILERFSAQQFPDLHSELNLSSLELGDSALYFCASSVAGQGAEGYTFGSGTRLTVV.